The next 22 T cell receptor beta chains were all read from a single sample in a study of CD8+ T cells in alopecia areata (dated by TCRdb to the late 2010s). Reading the label with the study, this specimen's treatment or condition is: oral pan-JAK inhibitor, 5-10 mg twice daily. Libraries were made using the immunoSEQ multiplex PCR assay. For TCR sequencing, RNA was extracted from every sample and reverse transcribed into cDNA to serve as template. This immuneACCESS table, as held by TCRdb, lists in-frame sequences with V and J called but not all clones. Of the missing ones, under half trace to an unresolved V gene in checked studies; the others have no known cause. The sample data list 150,000 to 200,000 clones, and around three fifths of these were observed just once. About 1.3% of the sample is in the top ten clones. The input for sequencing was CD4+ T cells sorted from blood, taken around week 50, from a patient treated with tofacitinib. These receptors were taken from a human donor with alopecia areata.

The J gene is TRBJ2-3, the V gene TRBV7-6; D remains unclear. Germline CDR1 and CDR2: SGHVS and FNYEAQ. Trimming took 1 base from V and 1 from J, leaving 9 bases between them. There are 15 residues in the CDR3. Here the CDR3 reads CASSLVGWGTDTQYF. For the CDR3, the DNA is TGTGCCAGCAGCTTAGTCGGGTGGGGCACAGATACGCAGTATTTT.

The chain couples TRBV29-1 to TRBJ2-7; TRBD2 matches 8 bases. The junction had 11 bases not matched to a gene; V was cut back by 6 bases and J by 1 base. Germline V gives CDR1 SQVTM, CDR2 ANQGSEA. This CDR3 spans 15 amino acids. The CDR3: CSVNPAGGASYEQYF. In DNA, the CDR3 is TGCAGCGTGAACCCCGCGGGGGGCGCATCCTACGAGCAGTACTTC.

The chain combines TRBV6-1 with TRBJ2-4; D unresolved. CDR1 is MNHNS and CDR2 is SASEGT in the germline V gene. Trimming left V 7 bases short and J 7 bases short, with 14 bases between. This CDR3 is built from 13 residues. CDR3 protein: CASIGSGKNIQYF. In DNA form, the CDR3 reads TGTGCCAGCATCGGGTCGGGTAAGAACATTCAGTACTTC.

V is TRBV30 and J is TRBJ1-2; TRBD1 matches at 7 bases. Losses at the gene ends were 4 bases for V and 5 bases for J; bases not matched to a gene: 4. The CDR3 loop spans 12 amino acids. CDR1 and CDR2 from the germline V gene are GTSNPN and SVGIG (reference sequence). The chain's CDR3 is CAWKGQTYGYTF. The CDR3 DNA reads TGTGCCTGGAAGGGACAGACATATGGCTACACCTTC.

This chain connects TRBV5-1 to TRBJ2-1; 14 bases map to TRBD2. The CDR3 covers 18 residues. Germline lookup yields CDR1 SGHRS and CDR2 YFSETQ. V was pared by 3 bases and J by 5 bases, with 10 bases of the junction left unmatched. In DNA form, the CDR3 reads TGCGCCAGCAGCTCAGGACTAGCGGGGGGCCTGATCCACAATGAGCAGTTCTTC. It yields the protein CASSSGLAGGLIHNEQFF.

The chain has TRBV4-3 and TRBJ2-3; D tentatively fits TRBD1 or TRBD2 (6 bases each). The CDR3 is made up of 19 amino acids. Trimming removed 1 base at V and 8 bases at J, with 28 bases between. CDR1 and CDR2 (germline): LGHNA, YSLEER. The DNA of the CDR3 is TGCGCCAGCAGCCAAGTTTACAATTGGTTGGGGGGCGAAGGCGGTACGCAGTATTTT. Encoded protein: CASSQVYNWLGGEGGTQYF.

This rearrangement joins TRBV30 to TRBJ2-7; D may be TRBD2 (6 bases). The CDR3 contains 13 residues. CDR1 and CDR2 (germline): GTSNPN, SVGIG (reference sequence). V was trimmed by 3 bases and J by 2 bases, leaving 11 bases between them. The CDR3 here is CAWSPGTAYEQYF. CDR3 DNA: TGTGCCTGGAGCCCAGGGACTGCCTACGAGCAGTACTTC. Filled out from reference TRBV30 and TRBJ2-7, the complete variable domain reads SQTIHQWPATLVQPVGSPLSLECTVEGTSNPNLYWYRQAAGRGLQLLFYSVGIGQISSEVPQNLSASRPQDRQFILSSKKLLLSDSGFYLCAWSPGTAYEQYFGPGTRLTVT.

The chain has TRBV7-2 and TRBJ1-6; weak D call: TRBD1 (5 bases). Germline assignment: CDR1 SGHTA and CDR2 FQGNSA. CDR3 length: 14 residues. Trimming shortened V by 5 bases and J by 6 bases, and 11 bases separated the two germline ends. CDR3 region: CASSLIRANSPLHF. CDR3 bases: TGTGCCAGCAGCCTTATCAGGGCTAATTCACCCCTCCACTTT.

V gene TRBV29-1 combines with J gene TRBJ1-5; the match to TRBD1 covers 7 bases. There are 13 residues in the CDR3. Germline V lookup: CDR1 SQVTM, CDR2 ANQGSEA. V lost 6 bases and J lost 6; bases outside the gene matches: 8. CDR3 region: CSVEGAQGQPQHF. CDR3 nucleotide sequence: TGCAGCGTAGAGGGGGCGCAGGGTCAGCCCCAGCATTTT.

The V call is TRBV18, the J call TRBJ1-2, with D maybe TRBD1 (6 bases). V lost 0 bases and J lost 2, with 7 bases in between. The CDR3 contains 14 residues. Germline V gene data show CDR1 as KGHSH and CDR2 as LQKENI. DNA for the CDR3: TGTGCCAGCTCACCACCGACAGGAAACTATGGCTACACCTTC. It yields the protein CASSPPTGNYGYTF.

J is TRBJ1-1 and V is TRBV30; D perhaps matches TRBD1 (6 bases). V lost 0 bases to trimming and J lost 3 bases, with 11 bases between them. The CDR3 length is 14 residues. The germline gives CDR1 GTSNPN, CDR2 SVGIG (reference sequence). The CDR3 coding sequence is TGTGCCTGGAGTGTAAGGGCAGGGGACACTGAAGCTTTCTTT. This sequence encodes CAWSVRAGDTEAFF.

The chain combines TRBV4-1 with TRBJ2-5, with D possibly being TRBD1 or TRBD2 (6 bases each). V was shortened by 0 bases and J by 4 bases, with 15 bases between the two germline ends. The CDR3 is 16 residues long. Germline V gives CDR1 MGHRA, CDR2 YSYEKL. The CDR3 here is CASSQDRKGGRETQYF. CDR3 DNA sequence: TGCGCCAGCAGCCAAGATAGGAAGGGGGGCCGAGAGACCCAGTACTTC.

J is TRBJ1-1 and V is TRBV29-1; D is ambiguous. Looked up from germline, CDR1 is SQVTM and CDR2 is ANQGSEA. Trimming removed 2 bases at V and 0 bases at J, with 7 bases between. The CDR3 length is 13 residues. This CDR3 reads CSVEPLMNTEAFF. Here the CDR3 DNA reads TGCAGCGTTGAACCTCTGATGAACACTGAAGCTTTCTTT.

This clone appeared a few times. The rearrangement joins TRBV29-1 to TRBJ2-7, with a possible D match to TRBD1 (5 bases). Germline V gives CDR1 SQVTM, CDR2 ANQGSEA. V was trimmed by 7 bases and J by 2 bases, leaving 12 bases between them. The CDR3 consists of 12 residues. As DNA, the CDR3 is TGCAGCGGTCCAGGGAAAACCTACGAGCAGTACTTC. This gives the protein CSGPGKTYEQYF.

Only a few counts were recorded for this clone. The chain employs TRBV6-5 and TRBJ1-5; 7 bases map to TRBD1. V gave up 7 bases and J gave up 6 bases; unmatched junction bases: 6. This CDR3 spans 13 amino acids. The germline V gene encodes CDR1 MNHEY and CDR2 SVGAGI. The CDR3 DNA reads as TGTGCCAGCACGCCAGGGGGAGGTCAGCCCCAGCATTTT. It specifies CASTPGGGQPQHF.

The chain is built from TRBV4-3 and TRBJ2-1; D uncertain. CDR1 and CDR2 (germline): LGHNA, YSLEER. V was pared by 4 bases and J by 7 bases, with 14 bases between. This CDR3 has 14 amino acids. Written as DNA, the CDR3 is TGCGCCAGCAGCCCGGAGATTGTAAGAAATGAGCAGTTCTTC. It yields the protein CASSPEIVRNEQFF.

This rearrangement joins TRBV5-1 to TRBJ2-7; the match to TRBD1 covers 7 bases. The CDR3 consists of 15 residues. Germline trimming cut 1 base from V and 3 bases from J; bases unmatched to any gene: 7. Per germline, CDR1 SGHRS and CDR2 YFSETQ. CDR3 DNA: TGCGCCAGCAGCTTGAGAGGACAGGAGAACTACGAGCAGTACTTC. This sequence encodes CASSLRGQENYEQYF.

This clone was counted a few times. This chain links TRBV29-1 with TRBJ2-3; 8 bases match TRBD1. V was pared by 5 bases and J by 9 bases, with 1 base of the junction left unmatched. The CDR3 spans 10 residues. The V gene's germline CDR1 is SQVTM and CDR2 ANQGSEA. Here the CDR3 reads CSVRDRTQYF. The DNA of the CDR3 is TGCAGCGTTCGGGACAGGACGCAGTATTTT.

This clone showed up just once. The V and J genes are TRBV29-1 and TRBJ2-1; D is unclear. Germline lookup yields CDR1 SQVTM and CDR2 ANQGSEA. This CDR3 is 13 amino acids long. Trimming left V 4 bases short and J 6 bases short, with 13 bases between. In DNA, the CDR3 is TGCAGCGTTGTTTCCGGGTATAGCAATGAGCAGTTCTTC. Translation gives CSVVSGYSNEQFF.

This clone occurred a few times. The chain couples TRBV6-6 to TRBJ1-4; a possible D gene is TRBD1 (5 bases). The CDR3 covers 12 residues. Germline lookup yields CDR1 MNHNY and CDR2 SVGAGI (reference sequence). The V gene lost 7 bases and the J gene lost 7 bases, with 10 bases spanning the gap. The CDR3 DNA reads as TGTGCCAGCACCGGGGCCGGTGAAAAACTGTTTTTT. This sequence encodes CASTGAGEKLFF.

This chain uses TRBV11-2 with TRBJ1-3; no definite D call. Germline loops: CDR1 SGHAT, CDR2 FQNNGV. The V and J ends lost 2 bases and 4 bases respectively, with 3 bases between them. The CDR3 runs to 12 residues. The CDR3 protein is CASSLSGNTIYF. The CDR3 bases are TGTGCCAGCAGCTTATCCGGAAACACCATATATTTT.

The count of this clone is one. V gene TRBV2 combines with J gene TRBJ1-1; D ambiguous. Germline CDR1 and CDR2: SNHLY and FYNNEI. This CDR3 region has 13 residues. Trimming pared 5 bases from V and 6 bases from J, leaving 13 bases between. The CDR3, as DNA: TGTGCCAGCAGTCCCTTGGGATTGCCTGAAGCTTTCTTT. Protein: CASSPLGLPEAFF.